Listed here are 20 T cell receptor beta chains from one sample, sequenced in a study of vaccination and CD4 T cells after COVID-19. The assay that was used to sequence DNA from cultured CD4+ T cells was the Oncomine TCR Beta short-read assay. TCRdb re-derived calls from the PCR reads in MiXCR, one entry per CDR3 protein. The sample shows 10,000 to 15,000 distinct CDR3 sequences, roughly three quarters of them seen only once. Antigens for these TCRs are unknown. As for treatment: approximately nine-day PBMC culture with coronavirus spike peptide pools or control peptides (ViraFEST assay). Sequences were obtained from CD4+ T cells from blood, cultured in vitro. Every receptor here comes from a human donor who had recovered from COVID-19.

This clonotype was found a few times. The chain recombines TRBV27 with TRBJ2-7; 10 bases agree with TRBD2. After removal of 5 bases from V and 5 bases from J, the junction contained 6 bases not matched to a gene. The CDR3 totals 14 residues. Germline CDR1 MNHEY, CDR2 SMNVEV (reference sequence). CDR3 region: CASSRVAGGHEQYF. The DNA of the CDR3 is TGTGCCAGCAGTAGAGTAGCGGGGGGCCACGAGCAGTACTTC.

This chain joins TRBV6-1 and TRBJ1-2, with D perhaps TRBD1 (6 bases). CDR3 length: 14 amino acids. Trimming left V 6 bases short and J 3 bases short, with 14 bases between. Germline values: CDR1 MNHNS, CDR2 SASEGT. CDR3 DNA: TGTGCCAGCAGGCGGACAGCCGCGGACTATGGCTACACCTTC. Protein sequence: CASRRTAADYGYTF.

The rearrangement uses TRBV11-2 and TRBJ2-5; 15 bases map to TRBD2. The J segment lost 5 bases and the V segment lost 5 bases, leaving 9 bases of the junction unmatched. Germline V gene lookup returns CDR1 SGHAT and CDR2 FQNNGV. The CDR3 length is 17 residues. The CDR3 DNA reads as TGTGCCAGCAGCCTTGGACTAGCGGGGGGGCCCCGTGAGACCCAGTACTTC. This sequence encodes CASSLGLAGGPRETQYF. Full variable domain (remainder filled in from reference TRBV11-2 and TRBJ2-5): EAGVAQSPRYKIIEKRQSVAFWCNPISGHATLYWYQQILGQGPKLLIQFQNNGVVDDSQLPKDRFSAERLKGVDSTLKIQPAKLEDSAVYLCASSLGLAGGPRETQYFGPGTRLLVL.

The rearrangement links TRBV6-5 to TRBJ2-1; D ambiguous. Trimming stripped 2 bases from V and 9 bases from J, with 5 bases between. CDR1 is MNHEY, CDR2 SVGAGI, per germline. The CDR3 is made up of 11 amino acids. The CDR3 sequence: CASSYAAEQFF. For the CDR3, the DNA is TGTGCCAGCAGTTACGCTGCTGAGCAGTTCTTC.

The chain recombines TRBV28 with TRBJ1-2, with 7 bases aligning to TRBD1. J lost 6 bases, V lost 3 bases, and 13 bases had no gene match. There are 16 residues in the CDR3. Germline V gene lookup returns CDR1 MDHEN and CDR2 SYDVKM. The CDR3 loop reads CASSFPRRQGFNGYTF. CDR3 nucleotide sequence: TGTGCCAGCAGTTTCCCCAGGAGACAGGGCTTCAATGGCTACACCTTC.

The chain joins TRBV20-1 to TRBJ1-5; D uncertain. With 4 bases removed from V and 4 bases from J, the gap between germline ends came to 14 bases. Germline CDR1 DFQATT, CDR2 SNEGSKA (reference sequence). The CDR3 covers 14 residues. The CDR3 coding sequence is TGCAGTGCTATTCTGGGCGGGAGTAATCAGCCCCAGCATTTT. Protein product: CSAILGGSNQPQHF.

The chain recombines TRBV6-1 with TRBJ1-1, with a possible D match to TRBD1 (6 bases). V lost 10 bases and J lost 11, with 26 bases in between. The germline V gene has CDR1 MNHNS and CDR2 SASEGT. The length of the CDR3 is 14 residues. The CDR3 is CATKPGLPFRGAFF. CDR3 nucleotides: TGTGCCACCAAACCGGGACTTCCTTTTAGGGGGGCTTTCTTT.

This rearrangement joins TRBV24-1 to TRBJ2-2; D unresolved. Trimming removed 2 bases from V and 1 base from J, with 10 bases in between. This CDR3 is built from 16 residues. CDR1 and CDR2 from the germline V gene are KGHDR and SFDVKD. The CDR3 DNA sequence: TGTGCCACCAGTGATTACGGTGTCGGGAACACCGGGGAGCTGTTTTTT. This translates into CATSDYGVGNTGELFF.

This chain links TRBV19 with TRBJ1-5; TRBD1 is a possible D gene (6 bases). Trimming took 5 bases from V and 0 from J, leaving 14 bases between them. The CDR3 is 16 residues long. Germline CDR1 and CDR2: LNHDA and SQIVND (reference sequence). CDR3 sequence reads: CASSSLRGSSNQPQHF. The CDR3 nucleotides are TGTGCCAGTAGTTCTCTTAGGGGGAGTAGCAATCAGCCCCAGCATTTT.

J is TRBJ1-2 and V is TRBV20-1, with 8 bases that match TRBD1. This CDR3 has 18 amino acids. In germline, CDR1 is DFQATT, CDR2 SNEGSKA (reference sequence). Trimming took 4 bases from V and 9 from J; bases not matched to a gene: 25. DNA for the CDR3: TGCAGTGCTACCCGAAGAGGGGGCGTCAGGGGGCGCGGTAATAGCTACACCTTC. It yields the protein CSATRRGGVRGRGNSYTF.

The rearrangement uses TRBV19 and TRBJ2-3; possibly TRBD2 for D (6 bases). V was trimmed by 10 bases and J by 2 bases, leaving 19 bases between them. CDR3 size: 15 residues. Germline CDR1 LNHDA, CDR2 SQIVND (reference sequence). CDR3 region: CAIKRRDSPTDTQYF. CDR3 sequence (DNA): TGTGCCATAAAACGACGGGACTCGCCCACAGATACGCAGTATTTT. Drawing the rest from reference TRBV19 and TRBJ2-3, the complete variable domain is DGGITQSPKYLFRKEGQNVTLSCEQNLNHDAMYWYRQDPGQGLRLIYYSQIVNDFQKGDIAEGYSVSREKKESFPLTVTSAQKNPTAFYLCAIKRRDSPTDTQYFGPGTRLTVL.

The chain uses TRBV2 and TRBJ1-4; D gene uncertain. Germline V gene lookup returns CDR1 SNHLY and CDR2 FYNNEI. V lost 4 bases to trimming and J lost 7 bases, with 4 bases between them. This CDR3 contains 11 residues. CDR3 sequence (DNA): TGTGCCAGCAGTGCAAGTGAAAAACTGTTTTTT. It codes for CASSASEKLFF.

In its sample, this clonotype is medium-sized. The DNA for the CDR3 is TGTGCCAGCAGCCCAGCCCGGCAAGCGAACACCGGGGAGCTGTTTTTT. This gives the protein CASSPARQANTGELFF. V usage is TRBV11-3 and J usage is TRBJ2-2; D ambiguous. This CDR3 spans 16 amino acids. Germline V lookup: CDR1 SGHNT, CDR2 YENEEA. Trimming took off 5 bases at V and 0 bases at J, with 13 bases between the two ends.

The chain couples TRBV7-3 to TRBJ2-2, with D possibly called TRBD1 or TRBD2 (5 bases each). This CDR3 region has 16 residues. Germline V gene sequence: CDR1 SGHTA, CDR2 FQGTGA. V dropped 7 bases and J dropped 4 bases, with 19 bases sitting between them. In DNA form, the CDR3 reads TGTGCCAGCACCCTGGAGAGGGGCTGGGGCACCGGGGAGCTGTTTTTT. Encoded protein: CASTLERGWGTGELFF.

This chain joins TRBV7-2 and TRBJ1-6; TRBD1 aligns across 7 bases. There are 19 residues in the CDR3. CDR1 is SGHTA, CDR2 FQGNSA, per germline. The V segment lost 1 base and the J segment 4 bases; nucleotides outside the gene matches: 13. The CDR3 is CASSLEPRGRMVYNSPLHF. The CDR3 DNA reads TGTGCCAGCAGCTTAGAGCCCAGGGGGAGGATGGTATATAATTCACCCCTCCACTTT.

The chain joins TRBV20-1 to TRBJ1-5; D ambiguous. This CDR3 region has 13 residues. Trimming shortened V by 0 bases and J by 13 bases, and 16 bases separated the two germline ends. CDR1 and CDR2 (germline): DFQATT, SNEGSKA (reference sequence). The DNA of the CDR3 is TGCAGTGCTAGAGATCCCAGTACTCTCAGGCAGCATTTT. Encoded protein: CSARDPSTLRQHF.

The CDR3 region has the DNA TGTGCCAGCAGTTTATTAGGGACAGGGCCGTACGAGCAGTACTTC. This codes for CASSLLGTGPYEQYF. The chain combines TRBV28 with TRBJ2-7; TRBD1 aligns across 9 bases. The CDR3 extends over 15 amino acids. The junction had 5 bases not matched to a gene; V was cut back by 1 base and J by 4 bases. Germline V gene lookup returns CDR1 MDHEN and CDR2 SYDVKM. The variable domain in full, completed from reference TRBV28 and TRBJ2-7, reads DVKVTQSSRYLVKRTGEKVFLECVQDMDHENMFWYRQDPGLGLRLIYFSYDVKMKEKGDIPEGYSVSREKKERFSLILESASTNQTSMYLCASSLLGTGPYEQYFGPGTRLTVT.

This clonotype occurred a few times. The chain carries TRBV6-1 and TRBJ1-6, with a weak D call TRBD1 (5 bases). The CDR3 covers 13 residues. The V gene's germline CDR1 is MNHNS and CDR2 SASEGT. Trimming stripped 7 bases from V and 5 bases from J, with 9 bases between. CDR3 sequence: CASNRDHNSPLHF. As DNA, the CDR3 is TGTGCCAGCAACCGGGACCATAATTCACCCCTCCACTTT.

V gene TRBV6-5 combines with J gene TRBJ2-5; possibly TRBD1 or TRBD2 for D (5 bases each). V gave up 0 bases and J gave up 4 bases, with 9 bases separating them. This CDR3 has 14 amino acids. Germline assignment: CDR1 MNHEY and CDR2 SVGAGI. As DNA, the CDR3 is TGTGCCAGCAGTTACTCTGGGGGAACAGAGACCCAGTACTTC. It specifies CASSYSGGTETQYF.

The V and J genes are TRBV7-2 and TRBJ1-2; D might be TRBD1 (6 bases). The CDR3 has 13 amino acids. V was shortened by 2 bases and J by 8 bases, with 12 bases between the two germline ends. From germline, CDR1 is SGHTA and CDR2 FQGNSA. CDR3 nucleotide sequence: TGTGCCAGCAGCTTACGGGGGGCGAAGGGCTACACCTTC. Protein: CASSLRGAKGYTF.